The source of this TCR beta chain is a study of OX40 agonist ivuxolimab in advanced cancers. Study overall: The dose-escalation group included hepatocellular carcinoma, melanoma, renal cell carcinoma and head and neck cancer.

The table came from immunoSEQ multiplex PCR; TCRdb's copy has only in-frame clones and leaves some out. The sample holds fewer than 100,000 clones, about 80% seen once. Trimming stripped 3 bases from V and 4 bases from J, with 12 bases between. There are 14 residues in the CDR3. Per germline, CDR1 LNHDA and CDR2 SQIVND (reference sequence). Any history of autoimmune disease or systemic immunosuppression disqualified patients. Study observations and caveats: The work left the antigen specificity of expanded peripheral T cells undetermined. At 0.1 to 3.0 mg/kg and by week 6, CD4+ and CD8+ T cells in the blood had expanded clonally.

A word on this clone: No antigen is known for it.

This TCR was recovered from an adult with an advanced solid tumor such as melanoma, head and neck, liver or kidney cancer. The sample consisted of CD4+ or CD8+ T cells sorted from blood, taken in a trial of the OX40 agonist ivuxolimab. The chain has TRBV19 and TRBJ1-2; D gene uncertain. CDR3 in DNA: TGTGCCAGTAGTATTAATGACCGAAGCTATGGCTACACCTTC. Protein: CASSINDRSYGYTF.